This T cell receptor (beta chain) comes out of a study of T cell responses to AZD1222 COVID-19 vaccine. Across the study: Pooled together were second doses at about 4 or about 12 weeks.

CDR1 SGDLS and CDR2 YYNGEE come from the germline V gene. CDR3 length: 16 residues. V was trimmed by 4 bases and J by 0 bases, leaving 17 bases between them. Profiled with immunoSEQ multiplex PCR; TCRdb holds only in-frame clones, not every one. The table includes around 99,000 clones, roughly 92% detected once. Study conclusions and caveats: Unmutated variant regions are reportedly targeted by nearly half of spike-specific TCRs.

This clone was observed a single time. Its matching antigen is unknown. This TCR came from an adult in good health. The sequencing used peripheral blood, collected on day 0 of AZD1222 vaccination. V usage is TRBV9 and J usage is TRBJ2-7; D gene uncertain. The CDR3 sequence: CASSPRPPTASYEQYF. DNA for the CDR3: TGTGCCAGCAGCCCCCGGCCCCCCACTGCCTCCTACGAGCAGTACTTC.